This T cell receptor (beta chain) was sequenced during a study of OX40 agonist ivuxolimab in advanced cancers. About the study: Cohort: 75% to 90% men, mean age about 60, aged roughly 23 to 79. Enrollees could have had prior anti-PD-1, anti-PD-L1 or anti-CTLA-4 therapy, which about 40% had received.

A remark on this clone: What it binds is not known.

Method: immunoSEQ multiplex PCR; TCRdb's copy keeps in-frame clones and lacks some. The data show some 94,000 clones, under 95% seen once. General study findings and limits: CD8+ T cells (on average) carried more expanded clones than CD4+ T cells. At 0.1 to 3.0 mg/kg and by week 6, CD4+ and CD8+ T cells in the blood had expanded clonally.

Germline trimming cut 6 bases from V and 2 bases from J; bases unmatched to any gene: 1. The CDR3 is 13 residues long. Germline CDR1 MGHDK, CDR2 SYGVNS. Material: CD4+ or CD8+ T cells sorted from blood, obtained in a trial of the OX40 agonist ivuxolimab. V and J are TRBV25-1 and TRBJ1-5; 7 positions match TRBD1. The receptor's source is an adult with an advanced solid tumor such as melanoma, head and neck, liver or kidney cancer. CDR3 loop: CASRQGRNQPQHF. CDR3 coding DNA: TGTGCCAGCAGACAGGGGCGCAATCAGCCCCAGCATTTT.